This T cell receptor (beta chain) was identified during a study of blood T cell repertoires in COVID-19. Overall study context: Samples taken during acute and convalescent COVID-19 were collected in the United States, Italy and Spain.

Per germline, CDR1 SGHTA and CDR2 FQGTGA. With V trimmed by 2 bases and J by 6 bases, 3 bases remained unmatched. The CDR3 extends over 15 amino acids. Original methodology: Estimates of nucleated cell counts were drawn from the amplification of reference gene primers. Libraries were prepared by immunoSEQ multiplex PCR; TCRdb keeps only in-frame clonotypes and omits some of them. That table is the source of V, J and clone size, and D and trimming were worked out from the DNA. The sample lists approximately 110,000 clones; over 60% were seen once. This receptor was identified in a human donor in a cohort sampled during active or convalescent COVID-19. Sequences were obtained from peripheral blood. The chain is built from TRBV7-3 and TRBJ2-1; 11 bases match TRBD2. The CDR3 reads CASSLLLAGANEQFF. In nucleotides, the CDR3 is TGTGCCAGCAGCTTACTACTAGCGGGAGCCAATGAGCAGTTCTTC.